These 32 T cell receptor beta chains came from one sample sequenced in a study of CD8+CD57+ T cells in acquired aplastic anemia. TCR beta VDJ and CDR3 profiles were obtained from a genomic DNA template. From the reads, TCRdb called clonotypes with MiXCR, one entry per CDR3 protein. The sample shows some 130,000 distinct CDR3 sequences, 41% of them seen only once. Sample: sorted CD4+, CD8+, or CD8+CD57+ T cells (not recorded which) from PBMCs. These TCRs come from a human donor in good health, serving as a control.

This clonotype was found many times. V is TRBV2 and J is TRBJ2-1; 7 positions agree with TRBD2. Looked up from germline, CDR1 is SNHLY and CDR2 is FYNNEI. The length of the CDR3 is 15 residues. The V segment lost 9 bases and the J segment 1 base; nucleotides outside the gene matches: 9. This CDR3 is CASRVSGGSYNEQFF. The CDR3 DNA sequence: TGTGCCAGTCGAGTTTCCGGGGGGTCCTACAATGAGCAGTTCTTC.

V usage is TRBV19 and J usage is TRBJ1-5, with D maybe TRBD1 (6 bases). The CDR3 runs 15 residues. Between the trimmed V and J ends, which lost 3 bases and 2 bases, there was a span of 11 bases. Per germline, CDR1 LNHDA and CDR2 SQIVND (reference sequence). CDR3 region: CASSIGGPGNQPQHF. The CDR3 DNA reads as TGTGCCAGTAGTATTGGGGGGCCCGGCAATCAGCCCCAGCATTTT.

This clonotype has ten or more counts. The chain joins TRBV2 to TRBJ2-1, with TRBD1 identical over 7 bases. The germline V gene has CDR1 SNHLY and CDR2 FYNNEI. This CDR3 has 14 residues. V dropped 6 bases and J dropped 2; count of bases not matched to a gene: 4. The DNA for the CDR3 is TGTGCCAGCAGACCGACAGGGCCCTACAATGAGCAGTTCTTC. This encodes CASRPTGPYNEQFF.

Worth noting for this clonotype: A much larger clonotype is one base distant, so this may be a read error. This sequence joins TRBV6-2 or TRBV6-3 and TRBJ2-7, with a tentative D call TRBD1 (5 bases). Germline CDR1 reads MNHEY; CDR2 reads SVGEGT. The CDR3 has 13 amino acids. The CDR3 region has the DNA TGTGCCAGCACCCCACAGGTACCCTACGAGCAGCACTTC. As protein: CASTPQVPYEQHF.

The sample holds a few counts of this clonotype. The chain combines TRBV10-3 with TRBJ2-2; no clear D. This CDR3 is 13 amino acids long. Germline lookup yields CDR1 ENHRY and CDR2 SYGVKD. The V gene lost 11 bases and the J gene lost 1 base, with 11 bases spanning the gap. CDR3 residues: CASSDGNTGELFF. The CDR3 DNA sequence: TGTGCCTCCTCTGACGGGAACACCGGGGAGCTGTTTTTT.

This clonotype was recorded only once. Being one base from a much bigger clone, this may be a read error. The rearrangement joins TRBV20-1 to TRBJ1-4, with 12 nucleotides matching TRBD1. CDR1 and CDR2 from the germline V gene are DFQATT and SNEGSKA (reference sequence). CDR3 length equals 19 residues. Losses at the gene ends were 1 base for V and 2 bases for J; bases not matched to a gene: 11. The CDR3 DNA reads TGCAGTGCTAGAGCTTCGACCGGGACAGGGGGCTTCACTAATGAAAAACTGTTTTTT. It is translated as CSARASTGTGGFTNEKLFF.

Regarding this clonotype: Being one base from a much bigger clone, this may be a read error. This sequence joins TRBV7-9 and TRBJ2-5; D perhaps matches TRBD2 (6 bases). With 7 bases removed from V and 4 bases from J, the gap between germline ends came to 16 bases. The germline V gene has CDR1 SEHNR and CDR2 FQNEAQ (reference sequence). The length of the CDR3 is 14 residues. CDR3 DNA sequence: TGTGCCAGCACCCCGGGACTTAGAAGAGAGACCCAGTACTTC. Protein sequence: CASTPGLRRETQYF.

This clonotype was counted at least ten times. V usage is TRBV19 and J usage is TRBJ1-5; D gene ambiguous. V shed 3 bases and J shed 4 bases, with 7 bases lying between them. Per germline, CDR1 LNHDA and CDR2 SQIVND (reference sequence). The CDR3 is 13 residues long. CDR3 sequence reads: CASSIAGNQPQHF. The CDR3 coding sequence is TGTGCCAGTAGTATTGCGGGGAATCAGCCCCAGCATTTT.

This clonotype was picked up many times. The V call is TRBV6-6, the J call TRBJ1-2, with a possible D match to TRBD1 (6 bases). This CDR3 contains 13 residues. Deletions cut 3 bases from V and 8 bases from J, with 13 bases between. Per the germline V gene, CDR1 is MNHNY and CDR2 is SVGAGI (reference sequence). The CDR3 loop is CASSYNREGGYTF. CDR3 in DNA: TGTGCCAGCAGTTATAACAGGGAGGGCGGCTACACCTTC.

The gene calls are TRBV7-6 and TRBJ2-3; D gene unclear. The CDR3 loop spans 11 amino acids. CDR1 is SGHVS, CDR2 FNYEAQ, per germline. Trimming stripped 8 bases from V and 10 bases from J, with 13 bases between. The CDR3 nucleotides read TGTGCCAGCGGCGATGATGGGGCGCAGTATTTT. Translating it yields CASGDDGAQYF.

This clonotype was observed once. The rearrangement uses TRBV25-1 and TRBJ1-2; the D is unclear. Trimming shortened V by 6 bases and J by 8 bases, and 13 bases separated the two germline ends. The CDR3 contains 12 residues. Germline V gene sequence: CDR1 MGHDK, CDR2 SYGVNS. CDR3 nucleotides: TGTGCCAGCAGAGGCTACATTCAGGGCTACACCTTC. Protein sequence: CASRGYIQGYTF.

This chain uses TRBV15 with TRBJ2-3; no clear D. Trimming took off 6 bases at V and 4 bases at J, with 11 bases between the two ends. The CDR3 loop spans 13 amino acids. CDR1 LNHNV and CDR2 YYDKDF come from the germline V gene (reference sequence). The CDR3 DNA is TGTGCCACCAGTAGACCGGATGCAGATACGCAGTATTTT. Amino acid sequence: CATSRPDADTQYF.

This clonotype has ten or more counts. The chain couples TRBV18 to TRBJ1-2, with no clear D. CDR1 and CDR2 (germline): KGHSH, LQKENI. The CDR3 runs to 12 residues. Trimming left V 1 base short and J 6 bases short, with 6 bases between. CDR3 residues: CASSPQGHGYTF. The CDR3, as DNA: TGTGCCAGCTCACCACAGGGTCATGGCTACACCTTC.

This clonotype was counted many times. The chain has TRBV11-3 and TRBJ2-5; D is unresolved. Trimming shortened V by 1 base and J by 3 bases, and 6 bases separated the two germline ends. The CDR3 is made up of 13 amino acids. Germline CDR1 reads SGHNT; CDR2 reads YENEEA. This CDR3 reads CASSLGIEETQYF. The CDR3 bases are TGTGCCAGCAGCTTAGGTATAGAAGAGACCCAGTACTTC. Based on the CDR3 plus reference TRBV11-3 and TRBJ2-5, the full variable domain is EAGVVQSPRYKIIEKKQPVAFWCNPISGHNTLYWYLQNLGQGPELLIRYENEEAVDDSQLPKDRFSAERLKGVDSTLKIQPAELGDSAVYLCASSLGIEETQYFGPGTRLLVL.

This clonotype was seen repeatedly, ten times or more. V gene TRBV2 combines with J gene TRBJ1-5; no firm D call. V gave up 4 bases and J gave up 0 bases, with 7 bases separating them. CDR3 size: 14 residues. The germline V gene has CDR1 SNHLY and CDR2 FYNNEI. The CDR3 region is CASSGGSSNQPQHF. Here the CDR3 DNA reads TGTGCCAGCAGTGGTGGGAGTAGCAATCAGCCCCAGCATTTT.

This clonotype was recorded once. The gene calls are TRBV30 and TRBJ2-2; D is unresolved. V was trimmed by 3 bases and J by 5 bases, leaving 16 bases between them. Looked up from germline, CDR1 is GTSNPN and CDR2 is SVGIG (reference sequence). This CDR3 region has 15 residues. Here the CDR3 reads CAWRARHGLTGELFF. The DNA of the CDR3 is TGTGCCTGGAGGGCCCGTCACGGATTAACCGGGGAGCTGTTTTTT.

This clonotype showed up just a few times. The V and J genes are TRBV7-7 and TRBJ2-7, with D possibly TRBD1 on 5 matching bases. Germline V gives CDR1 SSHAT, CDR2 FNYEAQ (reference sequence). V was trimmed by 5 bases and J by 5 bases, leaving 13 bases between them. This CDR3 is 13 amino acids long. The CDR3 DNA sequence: TGTGCCAGCAGCACAGGTCTGAAGGACGAGCAGTACTTC. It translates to CASSTGLKDEQYF.

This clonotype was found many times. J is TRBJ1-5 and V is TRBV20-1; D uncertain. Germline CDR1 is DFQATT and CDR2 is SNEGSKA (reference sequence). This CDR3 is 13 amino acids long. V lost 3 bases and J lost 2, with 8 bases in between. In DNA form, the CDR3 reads TGCAGTGCTAGCGCGGCCGGCAATCAGCCCCAGCATTTT. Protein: CSASAAGNQPQHF.

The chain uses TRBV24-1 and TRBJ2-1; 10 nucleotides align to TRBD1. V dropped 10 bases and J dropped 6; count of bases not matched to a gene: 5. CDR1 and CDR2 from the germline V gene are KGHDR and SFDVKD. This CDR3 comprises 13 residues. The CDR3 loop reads CATGQGVGNEQFF. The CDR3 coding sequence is TGTGCCACTGGACAGGGGGTAGGCAATGAGCAGTTCTTC.

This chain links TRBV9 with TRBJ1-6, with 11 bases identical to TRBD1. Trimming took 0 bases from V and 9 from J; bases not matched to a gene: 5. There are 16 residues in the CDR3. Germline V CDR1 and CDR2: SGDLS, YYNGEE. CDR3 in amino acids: CASSVEGGQGGSPLHF. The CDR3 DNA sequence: TGTGCCAGCAGCGTAGAGGGGGGACAGGGGGGTTCACCCCTCCACTTT.

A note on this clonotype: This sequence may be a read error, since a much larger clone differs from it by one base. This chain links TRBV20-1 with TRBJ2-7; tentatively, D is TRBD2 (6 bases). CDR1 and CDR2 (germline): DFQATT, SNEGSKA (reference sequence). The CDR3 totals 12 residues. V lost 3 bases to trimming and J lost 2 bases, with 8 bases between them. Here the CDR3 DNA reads TGCAGTGCTAGCTGGACTACCTACGAGCAGTACTTC. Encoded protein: CSASWTTYEQYF.

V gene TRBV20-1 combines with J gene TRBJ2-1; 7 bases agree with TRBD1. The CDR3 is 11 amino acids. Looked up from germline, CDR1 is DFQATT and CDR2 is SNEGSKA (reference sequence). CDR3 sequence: CGVDRSNEQFF. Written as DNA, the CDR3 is TGCGGCGTGGACAGGAGCAATGAGCAGTTCTTC.

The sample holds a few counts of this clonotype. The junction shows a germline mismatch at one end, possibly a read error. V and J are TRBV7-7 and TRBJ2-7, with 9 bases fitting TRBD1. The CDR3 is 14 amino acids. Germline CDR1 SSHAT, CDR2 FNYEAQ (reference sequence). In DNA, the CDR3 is TGTGCTAGCATCCCTGGGACAGGGCCCTACGAGCAGTACTTC. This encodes CASIPGTGPYEQYF.

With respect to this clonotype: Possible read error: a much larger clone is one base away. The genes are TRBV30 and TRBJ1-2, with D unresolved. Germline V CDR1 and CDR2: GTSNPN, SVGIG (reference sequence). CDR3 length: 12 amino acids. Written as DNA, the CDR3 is TGTGCCTGGGGTGTACGAGCCTATGGCTACACCTTC. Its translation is CAWGVRAYGYTF.

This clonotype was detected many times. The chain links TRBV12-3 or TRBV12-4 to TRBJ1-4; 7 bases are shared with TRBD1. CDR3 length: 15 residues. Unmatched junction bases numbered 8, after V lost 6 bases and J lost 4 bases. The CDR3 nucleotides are TGTGCCAGCAGGTCGAACAGGGGAGATAATGAAAAACTGTTTTTT. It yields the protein CASRSNRGDNEKLFF.

CDR3 in DNA: TGTGCCAGCAGTTATCGGGCCGTCTCCTACGAGCAGTACTTC. This gives the protein CASSYRAVSYEQYF. The chain carries TRBV6-5 and TRBJ2-7, with D hard to call. Deletions cut 3 bases from V and 0 bases from J, with 9 bases between. The CDR3 runs 14 residues. Germline CDR1 and CDR2: MNHEY and SVGAGI.

CDR3 coding DNA: TGTGCCAGCAGCTTACGGGACAGGGGGCCCTACGAGCAGTACTTC. It yields the protein CASSLRDRGPYEQYF. The chain joins TRBV7-8 to TRBJ2-7; 12 bases line up with TRBD1. The junction had 1 base not matched to a gene; V was cut back by 2 bases and J by 2 bases. The CDR3 runs to 15 residues. Germline-derived CDR1 and CDR2 are SGHVS and FQNEAQ.

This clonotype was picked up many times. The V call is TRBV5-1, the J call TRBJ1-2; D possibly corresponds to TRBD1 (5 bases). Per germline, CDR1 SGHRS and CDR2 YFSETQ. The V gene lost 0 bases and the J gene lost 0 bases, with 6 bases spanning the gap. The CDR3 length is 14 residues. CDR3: CASSLGGANYGYTF. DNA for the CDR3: TGCGCCAGCAGCTTGGGGGGCGCTAACTATGGCTACACCTTC. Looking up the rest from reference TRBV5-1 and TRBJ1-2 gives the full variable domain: KAGVTQTPRYLIKTRGQQVTLSCSPISGHRSVSWYQQTPGQGLQFLFEYFSETQRNKGNFPGRFSGRQFSNSRSEMNVSTLELGDSALYLCASSLGGANYGYTFGSGTRLTVV.

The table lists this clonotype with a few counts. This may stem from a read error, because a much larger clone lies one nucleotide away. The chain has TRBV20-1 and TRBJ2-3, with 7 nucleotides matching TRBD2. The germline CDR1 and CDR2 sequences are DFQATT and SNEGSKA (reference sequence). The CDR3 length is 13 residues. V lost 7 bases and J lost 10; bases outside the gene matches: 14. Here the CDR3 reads CSVQMRERDAQYF. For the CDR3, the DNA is TGCAGTGTACAGATGCGGGAGCGGGATGCGCAGTATTTT.

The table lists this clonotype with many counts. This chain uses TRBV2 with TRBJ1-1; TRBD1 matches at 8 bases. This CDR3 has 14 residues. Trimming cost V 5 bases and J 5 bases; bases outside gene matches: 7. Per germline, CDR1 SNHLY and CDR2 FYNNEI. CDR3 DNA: TGTGCCAGCAGTCTACAGGGGGGTGGGACTGAAGCTTTCTTT. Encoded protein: CASSLQGGGTEAFF.

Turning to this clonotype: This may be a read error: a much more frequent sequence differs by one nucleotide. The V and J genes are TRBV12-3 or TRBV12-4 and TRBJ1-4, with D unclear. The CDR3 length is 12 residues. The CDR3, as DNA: TGTGCCAGCTCTATTAGTAATGAAAAACTGCTTTTT. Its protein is CASSISNEKLLF.

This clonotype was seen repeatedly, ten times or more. CDR3 protein: CSASVAGRVNEQFF. Here the CDR3 DNA reads TGCAGTGCTAGCGTAGCGGGACGGGTAAATGAGCAGTTCTTC. The genes are TRBV20-1 and TRBJ2-1, with 8 bases fitting TRBD2. Trimming cost V 3 bases and J 7 bases; bases outside gene matches: 8. The germline V gene has CDR1 DFQATT and CDR2 SNEGSKA (reference sequence). The CDR3 consists of 14 residues.